This TCR beta chain was sequenced in a study of CD8+ T cells in alopecia areata. Treatment in this sample: oral pan-JAK inhibitor, 5-10 mg twice daily. Collected material from alopecia areata patients comprised lesional scalp punch biopsies and peripheral blood. Details on this clone: Its antigen is unidentified.

Sequencing templates came from extracted RNA that was reverse transcribed into cDNA. This table comes from immunoSEQ multiplex PCR, and its TCRdb copy is limited to in-frame clones, with some not included. This sample carries about 160,000 clones, less than 70% of them seen once, and the ten largest clones take approximately 0.91%. Study results and caveats: Normal scalp had lower clonality than lesional scalp, with alopecia totalis/universalis lesions showing this most strongly.

The receptor was isolated from a human donor with alopecia areata. The source was CD4+ T cells sorted from blood, collected at week 4, from a patient treated with tofacitinib.

The CDR3: CASSVASGELYEQYF. The CDR3 DNA is TGTGCCAGCAGCGTAGCTTCAGGGGAACTCTACGAGCAGTACTTC. This chain connects TRBV9 to TRBJ2-7; maybe TRBD1 (6 bases). The CDR3 sequence is 15 residues long. Trimming pared 0 bases from V and 3 bases from J, leaving 13 bases between. CDR1 and CDR2 from the germline V gene are SGDLS and YYNGEE. Supplemented by reference TRBV9 and TRBJ2-7, the full variable domain reads DSGVTQTPKHLITATGQRVTLRCSPRSGDLSVYWYQQSLDQGLQFLIQYYNGEERAKGNILERFSAQQFPDLHSELNLSSLELGDSALYFCASSVASGELYEQYFGPGTRLTVT.